This T cell receptor beta chain was recorded in a study of blood T cell repertoires in COVID-19. Under the authors' procedure: The assay estimated nucleated cells by amplifying reference gene primers. This table comes from immunoSEQ multiplex PCR, and its TCRdb copy is limited to in-frame clones, with some not included. That table furnishes V, J and clone size, whereas the DNA furnished D and trimming. The sample contains some 83,000 clones, about nine tenths of which appear only once. The sequence came from a man at least 80 years old in a cohort sampled during active COVID-19. Sequences were obtained from peripheral blood.

CDR3 amino acids: CASSPEEGQRNEQFF. The CDR3 region has the DNA TGTGCCAGCAGCCCGGAGGAGGGCCAGAGGAATGAGCAGTTCTTC. The chain joins TRBV7-9 to TRBJ2-1, with D possibly matching TRBD2 (6 bases). The CDR3 has 15 residues. The germline CDR1 and CDR2 sequences are SEHNR and FQNEAQ (reference sequence). The ends were cut back, 5 bases at V and 7 bases at J, with 18 bases in the middle.